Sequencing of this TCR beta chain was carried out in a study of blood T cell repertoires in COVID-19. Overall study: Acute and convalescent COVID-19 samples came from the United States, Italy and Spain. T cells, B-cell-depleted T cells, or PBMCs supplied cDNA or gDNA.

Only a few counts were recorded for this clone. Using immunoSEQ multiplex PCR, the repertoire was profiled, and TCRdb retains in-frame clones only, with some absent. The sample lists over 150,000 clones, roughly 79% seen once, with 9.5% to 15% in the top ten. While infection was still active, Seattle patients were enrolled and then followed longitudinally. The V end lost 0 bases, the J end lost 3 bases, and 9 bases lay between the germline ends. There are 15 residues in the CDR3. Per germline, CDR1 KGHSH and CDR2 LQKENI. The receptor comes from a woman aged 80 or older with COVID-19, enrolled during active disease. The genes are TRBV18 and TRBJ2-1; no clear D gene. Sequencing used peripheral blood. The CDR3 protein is CASSPPGFGYNEQFF. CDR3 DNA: TGTGCCAGCTCACCACCCGGGTTTGGCTACAATGAGCAGTTCTTC.